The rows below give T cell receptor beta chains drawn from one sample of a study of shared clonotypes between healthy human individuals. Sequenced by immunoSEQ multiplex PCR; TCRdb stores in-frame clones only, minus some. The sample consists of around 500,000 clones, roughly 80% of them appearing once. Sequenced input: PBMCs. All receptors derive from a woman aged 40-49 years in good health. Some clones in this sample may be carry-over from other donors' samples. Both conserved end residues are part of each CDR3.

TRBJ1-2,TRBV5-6,CASSLVTGYGYTF
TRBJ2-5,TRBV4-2,CASSQAASGQETQYF
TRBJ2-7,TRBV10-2,CASRAGAGFVYF
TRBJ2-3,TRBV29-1,CSGAPSTDTQYF
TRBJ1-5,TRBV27,CASSFTTWVSNQPQHF
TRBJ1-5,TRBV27,CASSISRAIQPQHF
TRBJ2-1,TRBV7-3,CASSPLAGINNEQFF
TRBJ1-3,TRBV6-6,CASSYSGSSSGNTIYF
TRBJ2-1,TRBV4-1,CASSPHALGSYNEQFF
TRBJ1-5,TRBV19,CASSIFSSNQPQHF
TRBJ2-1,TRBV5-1,CASSWDQAGGRGEQFF
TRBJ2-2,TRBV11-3,CASSNPTSGSGGELFF
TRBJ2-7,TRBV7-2,CASSQSGRVYEQYF
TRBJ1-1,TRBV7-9,CASSPRWQGSGKNTEAFF
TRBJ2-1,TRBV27,CASSFGLGRDNEQFF
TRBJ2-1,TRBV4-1,CASSQSYESSYNEQFF
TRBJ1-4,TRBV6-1,CASSWTGGNEKLFF
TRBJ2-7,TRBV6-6,CATTSGFSRGYEQYF
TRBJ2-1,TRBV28,CASSPGQIYNEQFF
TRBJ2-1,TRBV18,CASSPSGRDNEQFF
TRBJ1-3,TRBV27,CASSPYLDRRNTIYF
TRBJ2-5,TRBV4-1,CASSQVERETTRRAQYF
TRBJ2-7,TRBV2,CASSGRGVAGSYEQYF
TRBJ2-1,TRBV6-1,CASSEGLAGGNEQFF